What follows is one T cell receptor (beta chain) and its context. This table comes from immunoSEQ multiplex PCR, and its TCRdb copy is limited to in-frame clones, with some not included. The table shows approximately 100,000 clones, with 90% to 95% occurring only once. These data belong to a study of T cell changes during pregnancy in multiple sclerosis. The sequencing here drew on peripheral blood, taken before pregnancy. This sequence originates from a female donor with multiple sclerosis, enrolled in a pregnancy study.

The CDR3 loop is CASSYGTGVAKNIQYF. The CDR3 coding sequence is TGTGCCAGCAGTTACGGGACGGGGGTAGCCAAAAACATTCAGTACTTC. The gene calls are TRBV6-6 and TRBJ2-4; D is possibly TRBD2 (6 bases). Trimming cost V 2 bases and J 0 bases, with 11 bases left between them. This CDR3 has 16 amino acids. From germline, CDR1 is MNHNY and CDR2 SVGAGI (reference sequence).